This T cell receptor (beta chain) was identified in a study of molecular identifiers for immune sequencing clone quantification (dated by TCRdb to the late 2010s). Regarding the study in general: In a replicate experiment, RNA from around 20,000 or 100,000 naive CD8 T cells was split into five aliquots, four of which were sequenced. The study was a methods study using CD8 T cells to benchmark molecular-identifier clustering-based TCR repertoire sequencing (MIDCIRS) and TCR RNA copy counting.

The research as a whole found: Approximately 2.7 recovered TCR RNA copies per cell were obtained by modeling, versus about 9 by digital PCR, implying a capture efficiency of about 30%. Highly expanded clone sizes could be underestimated if identical TCR molecules share a barcode. The naive libraries included spiked-in Jurkat TCR RNA (10 copies' worth), and this Jurkat TCR RNA is not part of the donor repertoire. Even against a background of 750,000 to 1,000,000 naive CD8 T cells, spiked-in Jurkat TCR RNA amounting to a single cell's worth was reported to be detectable. When barcode sub-clustering was left out, chimeric consensus sequences inflated TCR diversity, with chimeras reaching as high as 47%. In CMV-specific effector cells, clones with more than 20 RNA copies accounted for over 99% of molecules, whereas in naive cells such clones accounted for under 1%.

This clonotype came up many times. The antigen it binds to is not known. Base qualities are missing; no much larger clone stands one base away. The receptor library was made with PCR. TCRdb lists the instrument as Illumina HiSeq 4000. Preparation of bulk TCR libraries followed a previously described approach, with the TCR primers listed in Table S5. Total RNA was purified with the Qiagen AllPrep DNA/RNA kit. Before analysis, reads from multiple sequencing runs of one library were combined. As for how the authors treated the data: Reads were retained only if their TCR constant sequence matched exactly, and those retained reads were trimmed to 150 nt and grouped according to their 12-nt molecular barcodes. Reads in each barcode group were sub-clustered using a 15% Levenshtein threshold, and a quality-weighted consensus sequence was built for each RNA molecule. Non-functional sequences were discarded, and so were lower-count sequences lying one edit away from another sequence. On the basis of fitting two negative binomial distributions, barcode sub-clusters with fewer than 20% of the maximum read count were discarded. The public sequencing data were trimmed at Q25 with fastp and processed into clonotypes with MiXCR by TCRdb, which kept only in-frame beta chains. Entries are consolidated by CDR3 protein sequence, retaining the most common genes and DNA. TCRdb's processing, not the study's, gives the V and J calls here. In this sample the table shows 80,000 to 95,000 distinct CDR3 sequences, around 20% of which occur a single time. Of the sample, around 0.8% falls within the top ten clones.

Libraries of naive CD8 T cells were built from 20,000 to 1,000,000 sorted cells, with 10%, 30% or 50% of the purified RNA used. Naive CD8 T cells, defined as CD8+CD4-CCR7+CD45RA+, were FACS-sorted into RLT Plus buffer on a BD FACSAria II. To test detection sensitivity, Jurkat RNA equivalent to ten TCR copies was spiked into samples of roughly 20,000-1,000,000 naive CD8 T cells. Enrichment of CD8 T cells was done with RosetteSep CD8+ T Cell Enrichment Cocktail plus Ficoll-Paque, and ACK red cell lysis came afterward. This clonotype was sampled from a human donor in good health. Some libraries in this study had Jurkat cell RNA spiked in. The sequencing sample was made of naive CD8+ T cells from blood, with Jurkat cell RNA spiked in. Explained via the paper, the cell subset or site label denotes: FACS-sorted CD8+CD4-CCR7+CD45RA+ naive T cells.

Read as DNA, the sequence is TGTGCCAGCAGCCAAGTTTGGATCGGAGGTGGTTACAATGAGCAGTTCTTC. This yields the protein CASSQVWIGGGYNEQFF. Here the chain combines TRBV14 and TRBJ2-1; the D gene is perhaps TRBD2, from 5 matching bases. Counted from cysteine to phenylalanine, this CDR3 has 17 amino acids. This entry keeps only the CDR3 DNA: 51 bases, framed from base 1. Based on the germline V gene, the CDR1 and CDR2 sequences are SGHDN and FVKESK. Trimming at the junction amounts to 1 base on V and 4 bases on J, and the germline ends lie 17 bases apart.